These T cell receptor beta chains were read from a single sample in a study of long-term antiretroviral therapy in people with HIV. The method was immunoSEQ multiplex PCR; TCRdb's version includes in-frame clones alone and lacks a portion of them. Of about 29,000 clones in the sample, over 90% were seen once. The sequencing here drew on unsorted PBMCs, taken 6.2 years after starting antiretroviral therapy. The receptor set was obtained from a man in his forties or fifties with HIV. Each CDR3 is given with its conserved first and last residue. Fields, in order: V gene, J gene, clone size, D gene, CDR3 protein, CDR3 DNA. D genes are given only for firm matches. Expanded clones are given a class, and other clones once, few, many or no size at all.

V: TRBV6-1; J: TRBJ2-2; size: once; D: TRBD1; CDR3: CASSEVRTGTGELFF; DNA: TGTGCCAGCAGTGAAGTTAGGACAGGCACCGGGGAGCTGTTTTTT
V: TRBV2; J: TRBJ2-4; size: .; D: .; CDR3: CASTAGQVTKNIQYF; DNA: TGTGCCAGCACCGCAGGTCAGGTAACCAAAAACATTCAGTACTTC
V: TRBV7-3; J: TRBJ2-1; size: .; D: .; CDR3: CASSSHSTGYEQFF; DNA: TGTGCCAGCAGCTCCCACTCGACCGGCTATGAGCAGTTCTTC
V: TRBV7-2; J: TRBJ1-1; size: .; D: .; CDR3: CASSLAPGNTEAFF; DNA: TGTGCCAGCAGCTTAGCGCCAGGAAACACTGAAGCTTTCTTT
V: TRBV28; J: TRBJ1-2; size: .; D: .; CDR3: CASSLTGFYGYTF; DNA: TGTGCCAGCAGTTTAACGGGGTTCTATGGCTACACCTTC
V: TRBV10-2; J: TRBJ2-5; size: once; D: TRBD2; CDR3: CASRRTSGQETQYF; DNA: TGCGCCAGCAGACGGACTAGCGGCCAAGAGACCCAGTACTTC
V: TRBV5-6; J: TRBJ2-4; size: .; D: TRBD1; CDR3: CASSLSFGQGLENIQYF; DNA: TGTGCCAGCAGCTTGTCCTTCGGACAGGGCCTCGAAAACATTCAGTACTTC
V: TRBV28; J: TRBJ2-3; size: .; D: .; CDR3: CASSPYPDTQYF; DNA: TGTGCCAGCAGCCCTTATCCGGATACGCAGTATTTT
V: TRBV7-9; J: TRBJ1-5; size: once; D: TRBD1; CDR3: CASSLGTVNSNQPQHF; DNA: TGTGCCAGCAGCTTGGGGACAGTAAATAGCAATCAGCCCCAGCATTTT
V: TRBV5-4; J: TRBJ2-3; size: once; D: .; CDR3: CASSPGPSTDTQYF; DNA: TGTGCCAGCAGCCCAGGGCCGTCTACGGATACGCAGTATTTT
V: TRBV14; J: TRBJ1-2; size: .; D: .; CDR3: CASSQERLANYGYTF; DNA: TGTGCCAGCAGCCAAGAACGGTTAGCTAACTATGGCTACACCTTC
V: TRBV11-3; J: TRBJ1-1; size: .; D: .; CDR3: CASSFYRNTEAFF; DNA: TGTGCCAGCAGCTTCTACCGTAATACTGAAGCTTTCTTT
V: TRBV6-5; J: TRBJ1-6; size: .; D: .; CDR3: CASSWGAWQPLHF; DNA: TGTGCCAGCAGTTGGGGGGCCTGGCAGCCCCTCCACTTT
V: TRBV29-1; J: TRBJ2-3; size: .; D: .; CDR3: CSVVGSTDTQYF; DNA: TGCAGCGTTGTAGGTAGCACAGATACGCAGTATTTT
V: TRBV11-1; J: TRBJ1-1; size: .; D: .; CDR3: CASTLQGPATEAFF; DNA: TGTGCCAGCACATTACAGGGACCGGCCACTGAAGCTTTCTTT
V: TRBV7-6; J: TRBJ1-1; size: .; D: .; CDR3: CASSLSYTAEAFF; DNA: TGTGCCAGCAGCTTAAGCTACACCGCTGAAGCTTTCTTT
V: TRBV5-1; J: TRBJ1-1; size: .; D: .; CDR3: CASSFRTENTEAFF; DNA: TGCGCCAGCAGCTTCAGGACCGAGAACACTGAAGCTTTCTTT
V: TRBV9; J: TRBJ2-7; size: .; D: .; CDR3: CASSPQLGFGSYEQYF; DNA: TGTGCCAGCAGCCCTCAACTAGGGTTCGGCTCCTACGAGCAGTACTTC
V: TRBV19; J: TRBJ1-2; size: few; D: .; CDR3: CASSIGSGDYGYTF; DNA: TGTGCCAGTAGTATCGGATCAGGGGACTATGGCTACACCTTC
V: TRBV7-3; J: TRBJ2-5; size: .; D: .; CDR3: CASSLGGGPQETQYF; DNA: TGTGCCAGCAGCTTGGGAGGGGGGCCTCAAGAGACCCAGTACTTC
V: TRBV6-1; J: TRBJ1-6; size: .; D: .; CDR3: CASSEAQGPKGPLHF; DNA: TGTGCCAGCAGTGAAGCACAGGGCCCTAAGGGACCCCTCCACTTT
V: TRBV5-8; J: TRBJ2-3; size: .; D: .; CDR3: CASSPTGRRLTDTQYF; DNA: TGTGCCAGCAGCCCGACAGGGAGGAGATTGACAGATACGCAGTATTTT
V: TRBV11-2; J: TRBJ2-6; size: .; D: .; CDR3: CASSFTDISGANVLTF; DNA: TGTGCCAGCAGCTTCACAGACATCTCTGGGGCCAACGTCCTGACTTTC
V: TRBV7-3; J: TRBJ2-7; size: .; D: TRBD2; CDR3: CASSGGTSGSGYEQYF; DNA: TGTGCCAGCAGCGGGGGGACTAGCGGGAGTGGCTACGAGCAGTACTTC
V: TRBV19; J: TRBJ2-7; size: .; D: .; CDR3: CASSIRTGYEQYF; DNA: TGTGCCAGTAGTATACGGACGGGCTACGAGCAGTACTTC
V: TRBV29-1; J: TRBJ2-7; size: .; D: .; CDR3: CSAREQSYEQYF; DNA: TGCAGCGCTCGCGAACAATCCTACGAGCAGTACTTC
V: TRBV18; J: TRBJ1-1; size: few; D: .; CDR3: CASSDSKNTEAFF; DNA: TGTGCCAGCTCAGACTCTAAGAACACTGAAGCTTTCTTT
V: TRBV10-3; J: TRBJ2-2; size: .; D: TRBD2; CDR3: CAIKGGLAVNTGELFF; DNA: TGTGCCATCAAGGGAGGACTAGCGGTTAACACCGGGGAGCTGTTTTTT
V: TRBV5-4; J: TRBJ2-7; size: .; D: .; CDR3: CASSLRDSISYEQYF; DNA: TGTGCCAGCAGCTTGAGGGACTCCATATCCTACGAGCAGTACTTC
V: TRBV11-2; J: TRBJ2-2; size: once; D: .; CDR3: CASSLVSNTGELFF; DNA: TGTGCCAGCAGCTTAGTCAGCAACACCGGGGAGCTGTTTTTT
V: TRBV2; J: TRBJ2-1; size: .; D: .; CDR3: CASDKLENEQFF; DNA: TGTGCCAGCGATAAACTGGAGAATGAGCAGTTCTTC
V: TRBV5-1; J: TRBJ1-4; size: .; D: .; CDR3: CASSFGGQTNEKLFF; DNA: TGCGCCAGCAGCTTCGGCGGACAGACTAATGAAAAACTGTTTTTT
V: TRBV29-1; J: TRBJ2-7; size: .; D: .; CDR3: CSAHGDYEQYF; DNA: TGCAGCGCTCACGGGGACTACGAGCAGTACTTC
V: TRBV9; J: TRBJ1-4; size: once; D: .; CDR3: CASSVSGAATNEKLFF; DNA: TGTGCCAGCAGCGTATCTGGGGCTGCAACTAATGAAAAACTGTTTTTT
V: TRBV7-9; J: TRBJ2-7; size: .; D: .; CDR3: CASSNRQAPYEQYF; DNA: TGTGCCAGCAGCAACAGACAGGCGCCCTACGAGCAGTACTTC
V: TRBV5-6; J: TRBJ2-5; size: .; D: .; CDR3: CASSLGLVGGETQYF; DNA: TGTGCCAGCAGCTTGGGACTAGTGGGGGGAGAGACCCAGTACTTC
V: TRBV6-6; J: TRBJ2-7; size: .; D: .; CDR3: CAIRERGHNYEQYF; DNA: TGTGCCATCAGGGAACGGGGACACAACTACGAGCAGTACTTC
V: TRBV7-8; J: TRBJ2-7; size: .; D: TRBD1; CDR3: CASSSPGQGYEQYF; DNA: TGTGCCAGCAGCTCCCCGGGACAGGGCTACGAGCAGTACTTC
V: TRBV19; J: TRBJ2-3; size: .; D: TRBD2; CDR3: CASSIGPTSGRKTDTQYF; DNA: TGTGCCAGTAGTATAGGGCCGACTAGCGGGAGGAAGACAGATACGCAGTATTTT
V: TRBV6-5; J: TRBJ2-7; size: .; D: .; CDR3: CASTQVLGSYEQYF; DNA: TGTGCCAGCACCCAGGTTTTAGGCTCCTACGAGCAGTACTTC
V: TRBV11-2; J: TRBJ2-1; size: .; D: TRBD2; CDR3: CASSLEFRTSGRASYNEQFF; DNA: TGTGCCAGCAGCTTAGAGTTTCGGACTAGCGGGAGGGCCTCCTACAATGAGCAGTTCTTC
V: TRBV9; J: TRBJ1-2; size: .; D: .; CDR3: CASSAASQGYGYTF; DNA: TGTGCCAGCAGCGCAGCCTCACAGGGTTACGGCTACACCTTC
V: TRBV29-1; J: TRBJ2-7; size: .; D: .; CDR3: CSVETSGDRYYEQYF; DNA: TGCAGCGTTGAGACTTCGGGGGACAGATACTACGAGCAGTACTTC
V: TRBV5-4; J: TRBJ2-5; size: .; D: .; CDR3: CASSPGLGETQYF; DNA: TGTGCCAGCAGCCCCGGGCTAGGAGAGACCCAGTACTTC